This TCR beta chain was captured in a study of control samples from healthy donors and cancer patients. Some clones are missing from TCRdb's copy, which holds only in-frame ones; the method was immunoSEQ multiplex PCR. The data contain 150,000 to 200,000 clones, about 90% of them singletons. As for this clone: The same CDR3 arises from other DNA sequences in this sample as well.

The sequence came from a woman in her forties in good health. The sequenced sample was blood.

CDR3 amino acids: CASSIGNTEAFF. The CDR3 bases are TGTGCCAGTAGTATTGGGAACACTGAAGCTTTCTTT. The V and J genes are TRBV19 and TRBJ1-1, with D uncertain. The germline CDR1 and CDR2 sequences are LNHDA and SQIVND (reference sequence). V gave up 3 bases and J gave up 1 base, with 3 bases separating them. The CDR3 spans 12 residues.